This entry features one T cell receptor beta chain sequence. Its specificity is not known. The treatment denotes: oral pan-JAK inhibitor, 5-10 mg twice daily. CDR3 length equals 16 residues. Germline V gene data show CDR1 as SGHRS and CDR2 as YFSETQ. The junction had 12 bases not matched to a gene; V was cut back by 4 bases and J by 6 bases. These data originate in a study of CD8+ T cells in alopecia areata. RNA, once extracted, was reverse transcribed into cDNA for use as the sequencing template. Clones were sequenced by immunoSEQ multiplex PCR, and TCRdb holds only the in-frame ones, with some missing. The table lists about 220,000 clones, roughly 56% of them singletons. Study results and caveats: Tofacitinib significantly brought down scalp clonality and expanded CD8+ clones among top 100.

Material: CD4+ T cells sorted from blood, obtained at week 4, from a patient treated with tofacitinib. The source of this sequence is a human donor with alopecia areata. The gene calls are TRBV5-1 and TRBJ1-2, with TRBD1 matching 10 bases. The CDR3 DNA reads TGCGCCAGCAGCGAACTACCGCCGGGACAGGGGAATGGCTACACCTTC. The encoded protein is CASSELPPGQGNGYTF.